A single sample gave rise to the 20 T cell receptor beta chains below, sequenced in a study of OX40 agonist ivuxolimab in advanced cancers. The table came from immunoSEQ multiplex PCR; TCRdb's copy has only in-frame clones and leaves some out. The data hold under 15,000 clones, with over 70% observed a single time. The material sequenced was CD4+ or CD8+ T cells sorted from blood, taken in a trial of the OX40 agonist ivuxolimab. These receptors were obtained from an adult with an advanced solid tumor such as melanoma, head and neck, liver or kidney cancer.

The chain employs TRBV6-1 and TRBJ1-5, with D unresolved. Trimming took off 7 bases at V and 2 bases at J, with 15 bases between the two ends. Per germline, CDR1 MNHNS and CDR2 SASEGT. The CDR3 loop spans 15 amino acids. CDR3 in DNA: TGTGCCAGCAAGCAGGCTCCAGGAGGCAATCAGCCCCAGCATTTT. It specifies CASKQAPGGNQPQHF.

This clone has only one observation. The CDR3 loop reads CASSSGTGTMNTEAFF. DNA for the CDR3: TGCGCCAGCAGCTCCGGGACAGGGACCATGAACACTGAAGCTTTCTTT. J is TRBJ1-1 and V is TRBV5-1; 9 positions match TRBD1. The germline CDR1 and CDR2 sequences are SGHRS and YFSETQ. The CDR3 sequence is 16 residues long. V lost 3 bases to trimming and J lost 0 bases; unmatched junction nucleotides: 6.

V and J are TRBV4-3 and TRBJ2-5; 9 bases match TRBD2. The J call may be mistaken, given a closer DNA end match to TRBJ2-7. The CDR3 runs to 18 residues. The V gene's germline CDR1 is LGHNA and CDR2 YSLEER. CDR3 nucleotides: TGCGCCAGCAGCCAAGATCCAGCGGGAGGACCGACGATCTACGAGCAGTACTTC. Its protein is CASSQDPAGGPTIYEQYF.

The chain employs TRBV28 and TRBJ1-4; 7 bases line up with TRBD1. From germline, CDR1 is MDHEN and CDR2 SYDVKM. This CDR3 has 19 amino acids. V lost 5 bases, J lost 3 bases, and 18 bases stayed unmatched. CDR3 sequence: CASSPLFQKGAIANEKLFF. In nucleotides, the CDR3 is TGTGCCAGCAGTCCCCTGTTTCAGAAGGGGGCCATTGCTAATGAAAAACTGTTTTTT.

This clone is medium-sized by share. The chain carries TRBV4-1 and TRBJ1-1, with D maybe TRBD1 (6 bases). The germline V gene encodes CDR1 MGHRA and CDR2 YSYEKL. CDR3 length equals 14 residues. Trimming cost V 5 bases and J 2 bases, with 12 bases left between them. The DNA for the CDR3 is TGCGCCAGCAGCACAAGGACAGAAAACACTGAAGCTTTCTTT. The encoded protein is CASSTRTENTEAFF.

V usage is TRBV5-4 and J usage is TRBJ2-7; 8 nucleotides line up with TRBD1. CDR1 SGHNT and CDR2 YYREEE come from the germline V gene (reference sequence). With V trimmed by 4 bases and J by 5 bases, 11 bases remained unmatched. The CDR3 covers 15 residues. CDR3 bases: TGTGCCAGCAGCGGGCCCGGGACAGGTCCTGACGAGCAGTACTTC. This codes for CASSGPGTGPDEQYF.

The rearrangement links TRBV10-1 to TRBJ2-1, with TRBD2 matching 8 bases. From germline, CDR1 is WNHNN and CDR2 SYGVQD (reference sequence). V dropped 1 base and J dropped 8; count of bases not matched to a gene: 7. This CDR3 region has 15 residues. This CDR3 is CASSELTGGPDEQFF. For the CDR3, the DNA is TGCGCCAGCAGTGAGTTGACGGGGGGGCCGGATGAGCAGTTCTTC.

The DNA of the CDR3 is TGTGCCAGCAGTTTAGGACAGCCAAGCTCCTATAATTCACCCCTCCACTTT. Protein sequence: CASSLGQPSSYNSPLHF. The chain employs TRBV27 and TRBJ1-6; D is perhaps TRBD1 (6 bases). Looked up from germline, CDR1 is MNHEY and CDR2 is SMNVEV (reference sequence). The CDR3 runs 17 residues. Trimming left V 2 bases short and J 0 bases short, with 11 bases between.

The genes are TRBV11-3 and TRBJ1-5, with TRBD1 matching over 7 bases. The CDR3 is made up of 17 amino acids. Germline assignment: CDR1 SGHNT and CDR2 YENEEA. The V and J ends lost 4 bases and 2 bases, in that order; junction bases with no gene match: 11. The CDR3: CASSSNYRGRGNQPQHF. The CDR3 bases are TGTGCCAGCAGCTCCAATTACAGGGGTCGAGGCAATCAGCCCCAGCATTTT.

The chain combines TRBV7-6 with TRBJ2-7; D ambiguous. The CDR3 spans 14 residues. CDR1 is SGHVS, CDR2 FNYEAQ, per germline. Between the trimmed V and J ends, which lost 1 base and 0 bases, there was a span of 7 bases. The CDR3 DNA reads TGTGCCAGCAGCTTAGGATACAACTCCTACGAGCAGTACTTC. This codes for CASSLGYNSYEQYF.

The chain employs TRBV7-9 and TRBJ2-7; 8 bases map to TRBD1. The CDR3 consists of 14 residues. Germline loops: CDR1 SEHNR, CDR2 FQNEAQ (reference sequence). J gave up 1 base and V 5 bases, and 4 bases lay outside the gene matches. The CDR3 here is CASSVTGESYEQYF. The CDR3 nucleotides read TGTGCCAGCAGCGTGACAGGGGAATCCTACGAGCAGTACTTC. Full variable domain (missing parts from reference TRBV7-9 and TRBJ2-7): DTGVSQNPRHKITKRGQNVTFRCDPISEHNRLYWYRQTLGQGPEFLTYFQNEAQLEKSRLLSDRFSAERPKGSFSTLEIQRTEQGDSAMYLCASSVTGESYEQYFGPGTRLTVT.

V gene TRBV29-1 combines with J gene TRBJ2-1; D is perhaps TRBD2 (6 bases). Germline values: CDR1 SQVTM, CDR2 ANQGSEA. Trimming stripped 6 bases from V and 4 bases from J, with 16 bases between. This CDR3 has 14 residues. CDR3 amino acids: CSVTRLVPYNEQFF. The DNA of the CDR3 is TGCAGCGTCACTCGACTAGTACCATACAATGAGCAGTTCTTC.

There are a few counts of this clone. The gene calls are TRBV2 and TRBJ2-7; 7 bases are shared with TRBD1. V gave up 8 bases and J gave up 6 bases; unmatched junction bases: 16. CDR3 length equals 15 residues. In germline, CDR1 is SNHLY, CDR2 FYNNEI. The CDR3 nucleotides read TGTGCCAGCGGAAAGACCCCGACAGGGCCCTCCGAGCAGTACTTC. This gives the protein CASGKTPTGPSEQYF. Using reference TRBV2 and TRBJ2-7 for the parts outside the CDR3, the full variable domain is EPEVTQTPSHQVTQMGQEVILRCVPISNHLYFYWYRQILGQKVEFLVSFYNNEISEKSEIFDDQFSVERPDGSNFTLKIRSTKLEDSAMYFCASGKTPTGPSEQYFGPGTRLTVT.

This clone was seen only once. V is TRBV7-2 and J is TRBJ1-3; D is undetermined. Germline values: CDR1 SGHTA, CDR2 FQGNSA. V was pared by 1 base and J by 3 bases, with 10 bases between. This CDR3 spans 15 amino acids. The CDR3 reads CASSLEWRGGNTIYF. CDR3 nucleotide sequence: TGTGCCAGCAGCTTAGAATGGCGGGGTGGAAACACCATATATTTT.

Worth noting for this clone: A junction boundary mismatches the germline segment, possibly from a read error. The chain has TRBV7-9 and TRBJ1-2; D is ambiguous. CDR3 length: 10 residues. In germline, CDR1 is SEHNR, CDR2 FQNEAQ (reference sequence). CDR3 coding DNA: TGTGCCAGCAGATTAGATGGCTACACCTTC. Its protein is CASRLDGYTF.

The chain joins TRBV15 to TRBJ2-5; no reliable D call. There are 11 residues in the CDR3. Trimming took off 6 bases at V and 9 bases at J, with 11 bases between the two ends. The germline V gene has CDR1 LNHNV and CDR2 YYDKDF (reference sequence). DNA of the CDR3: TGTGCCACCAGTGGGATGGGCGCCCAGTACTTC. The encoded protein is CATSGMGAQYF.

This chain connects TRBV6-4 to TRBJ2-5, with D perhaps TRBD1 (6 bases). V lost 6 bases, J lost 6 bases, and 17 bases lay in between. This CDR3 contains 14 residues. Germline CDR1 is MRHNA and CDR2 is SNTAGT. This chain's CDR3 is CASRRDIESQTQYF. CDR3 bases: TGTGCCAGCAGGAGGGACATTGAGTCTCAGACCCAGTACTTC.

The rearrangement uses TRBV7-6 and TRBJ2-7; TRBD1 matches 7 bases. The CDR3 has 15 amino acids. The V gene end was trimmed by 0 bases and the J gene end by 6 bases; junction bases not matched to a gene: 8. The germline V gene encodes CDR1 SGHVS and CDR2 FNYEAQ. The CDR3 DNA follows: TGTGCCAGCAGCTTAGCCTCAGGGACAGCCGTCGAGCAGTACTTC. This translates into CASSLASGTAVEQYF.

The CDR3 loop is CASSSYSTGHSYEQYF. In DNA form, the CDR3 reads TGTGCCAGCAGCTCCTACTCAACAGGCCACTCCTACGAGCAGTACTTC. The chain carries TRBV27 and TRBJ2-7, with TRBD1 as a possible D gene (5 bases). Trimming left V 6 bases short and J 0 bases short, with 18 bases between. The CDR3 extends over 16 amino acids. CDR1 MNHEY and CDR2 SMNVEV come from the germline V gene (reference sequence).

This chain uses TRBV11-2 with TRBJ1-5; 7 bases line up with TRBD1. Germline V CDR1 and CDR2: SGHAT, FQNNGV. V trimming: 5 bases; J trimming: 0 bases; junction bases outside the gene matches: 13. The CDR3 has 18 amino acids. The CDR3 nucleotides are TGTGCCAGCAGCCTAACGTGGGACAGAGAGCATAGCAATCAGCCCCAGCATTTT. Translation: CASSLTWDREHSNQPQHF.